This T cell receptor (beta chain) was documented in a study of OX40 agonist ivuxolimab in advanced cancers. With respect to the entire study: Ivuxolimab, which targeted the costimulatory receptor OX40 (CD134), was an agonistic, fully human IgG2 monoclonal antibody. Intravenous ivuxolimab was administered to patients every 2 weeks at six dose levels: 0.01, 0.1, 0.3, 1.5, 3 and 10 mg/kg. Among the 52 dose-escalation patients, about 19 had hepatocellular carcinoma, roughly 15 melanoma, 9 renal cell carcinoma and 9 head and neck cancer. In the dose-escalation cohort, around four fifths of patients were male, and the mean age was around 60 years, with a range of about 20 to 90. Patients were allowed to have had prior anti-PD-1, anti-PD-L1 or anti-CTLA-4 therapy, and around 40% of the dose-escalation patients had previously received checkpoint inhibitors. Three dose-escalation patients achieved partial responses, one with hepatocellular carcinoma and two with cutaneous melanoma. The purpose of peripheral TCRbeta sequencing was to test whether ivuxolimab changed TCR sequence diversity and led to clonal T-cell expansion. The monotherapy dose-escalation portion (N = 52 patients) of the phase I ivuxolimab trial is reported in the paper. Beyond this particular receptor, the publication reports: On average, CD8+ T cells showed more expanded clones than CD4+ T cells after ivuxolimab. Clonal expansion of both CD4+ and CD8+ blood T cells was observed from baseline to week 6 at doses 0.1 to 3.0 mg/kg. The antigen specificity of the clonally expanded peripheral T cells was not determined. In the 0.1-3.0 mg/kg groups, partial responders were among the patients with the lowest normalized peripheral clonal expansion, particularly in CD8+ T cells. Low levels of normalized T-cell clonal expansion were also seen in some nonresponding patients.

Details on this clone: This clone's antigen is unknown. No much larger clonotype is one base removed from it; base qualities were not supplied.

Patients with autoimmune disease history or receiving systemic immunosuppression were excluded from the trial. Peripheral blood for TCR sequencing was collected from all dose cohorts at baseline, on cycle 4 day 1, and on cycle 7 day 1. The samples were taken from a phase I, first-in-human, multicenter, open-label dose-escalation trial of ivuxolimab. Adults with locally advanced or metastatic head and neck squamous cell, hepatocellular, melanoma or renal cell carcinoma were enrolled in the trial. Before TCR sequencing, CD4+ T cells and CD8+ T cells from peripheral blood were sorted into separate populations. CDR1 and CDR2 (SEHNR, FQNEAQ) derive from the germline V gene (reference sequence). The V and J ends are trimmed by 1 base and 6 bases, leaving 9 bases between them. From its cysteine to its phenylalanine, the CDR3 spans 14 amino acids. The only DNA kept is the CDR3, 42 bases in frame from the first base.

Genomic DNA was isolated from the sorted cells so that the TCRbeta CDR3 region could be sequenced. The immunoSEQ Assay was used to sequence the TCRbeta CDR3 regions. TCRdb carries this immuneACCESS record with in-frame sequences only. Its versions omit some clonotypes, under half of them owing to an unresolved V gene in the studies checked, with the rest unexplained. The sample table shows roughly 79,000 clones, and under 85% are seen once. The ten biggest clones cover approximately 0.51% of the sample. The material sequenced was CD4+ or CD8+ T cells sorted from blood, taken in a trial of the OX40 agonist ivuxolimab. The chain joins TRBV7-9 to TRBJ1-4; no D gene can be assigned with confidence. The receptor was isolated from an adult with an advanced solid tumor such as melanoma, head and neck, liver or kidney cancer. The CDR3 sequence is CASSLGTVDEKLFF. The base sequence is TGTGCCAGCAGCTTAGGGACGGTGGATGAAAAACTGTTTTTT.